This entry features one TCR beta chain sequence. The target antigen is unknown. The study ran its PCR with 60 Vbeta and 13 Jbeta primers. How the authors handled the data: Later reanalysis found about 80 million unique TCR beta chains, 10 million to 14 million of them shared. Sequenced by immunoSEQ multiplex PCR; TCRdb stores in-frame clones only, minus some. That table supplies the V and J calls and clone size; D and trimming were determined from the DNA. The sample records over 90,000 clones, 75% to 90% being singletons. This entry comes from a study of cytomegalovirus exposure and HLA in healthy donors. Study-wide points: Relative to equally common others, HLA-associated TCR beta chains showed greater clonal expansion in a later analysis.

The CDR3 length is 16 residues. Germline-derived CDR1 and CDR2 are SGDLS and YYNGEE. V gave up 2 bases and J gave up 1 base; unmatched junction bases: 8. The chain uses TRBV9 and TRBJ1-1; 7 bases agree with TRBD1. This TCR was sampled from a man between 35 and 55 years old in good health and CMV-seronegative. Source material: PBMCs. CDR3 region: CASSVGQGVGNTEAFF. As DNA, the CDR3 is TGTGCCAGCAGCGTGGGGCAGGGGGTAGGGAACACTGAAGCTTTCTTT.